This T cell receptor beta chain comes out of a study of molecular identifiers for immune sequencing clone quantification. Across the whole study: Four portions were sequenced after RNA from approximately 22,000 or 94,000 naive CD8 cells was split five ways in replicates. Points from the study as a whole: Detection of one spiked Jurkat cell's TCR RNA reportedly worked in about a million naive cells.

This CDR3 has 17 residues. CD8+CD4-CCR7+CD45RA+ sorting gave the naive CD8 T cells. Both previously described methods and listed TCR primers were employed to make bulk TCR libraries. Via MiXCR, TCRdb re-called the PCR reads, giving one row per CDR3 protein. Of about 640,000 distinct CDR3 sequences listed, just under 20% are singletons. This clonotype was observed a few times. Its antigen is not known. The clonotype comes from a human donor in good health. Some libraries in this study had Jurkat cell RNA spiked in. The chain joins TRBV21-1 to TRBJ1-5. TRBV21-1 has pseudogene status. Input material: naive CD8+ T cells from blood, with Jurkat cell RNA spiked in. The subset denotes: FACS-sorted CD8+CD4-CCR7+CD45RA+ naive T cells. The CDR3 is CASSTGVNRNSNQPQHF. CDR3 DNA: TGTGCCAGCAGCACTGGGGTAAATAGAAATAGCAATCAGCCCCAGCATTTT.